This T cell receptor (beta chain) originates from a study of T-cell reconstitution after alpha-beta-depleted transplantation in children. The CDR3 has 13 residues. Deletions cut 5 bases from V and 1 base from J, with 8 bases between. From germline, CDR1 is MNHNS and CDR2 SASEGT. It was with unique molecular identifiers that the TCRbeta library was prepared. TCRdb re-analysed the PCR reads in MiXCR, keeping a single row per CDR3 protein. In the table there are just over 950,000 distinct CDR3 sequences, around 30% of which are singletons. This clonotype has at least ten counts. The V gene is TRBV6-1, the J gene TRBJ1-1, with D possibly matching TRBD1 (5 bases). This TCR derives from a boy younger than two who had a stem cell transplant for SCID, so the T cells may come from the graft donor. Specimen: PBMCs, mostly from graft donor cells, collected 360 days after TCRalphabeta/CD19-depleted stem cell transplant. The CDR3 here is CASSTQGNTEAFF. The CDR3 region has the DNA TGTGCCAGCAGTACCCAGGGGAACACTGAAGCTTTCTTT.